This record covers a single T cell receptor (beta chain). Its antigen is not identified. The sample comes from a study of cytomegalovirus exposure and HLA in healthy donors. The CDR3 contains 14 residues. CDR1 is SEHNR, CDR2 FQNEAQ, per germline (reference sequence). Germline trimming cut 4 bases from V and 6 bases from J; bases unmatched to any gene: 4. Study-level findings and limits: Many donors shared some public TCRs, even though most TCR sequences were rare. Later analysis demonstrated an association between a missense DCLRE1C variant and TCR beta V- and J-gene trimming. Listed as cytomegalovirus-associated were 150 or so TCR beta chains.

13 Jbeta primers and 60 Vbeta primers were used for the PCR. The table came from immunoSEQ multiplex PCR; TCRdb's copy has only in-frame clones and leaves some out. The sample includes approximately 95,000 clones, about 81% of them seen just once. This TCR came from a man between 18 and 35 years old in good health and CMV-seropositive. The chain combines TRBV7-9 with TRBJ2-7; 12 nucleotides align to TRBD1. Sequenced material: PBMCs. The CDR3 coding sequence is TGTGCCAGCAGCTGGGGACAGGGGGCTCTCGAGCAGTACTTC. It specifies CASSWGQGALEQYF.